These T cell receptor beta chains were read from a single sample in a study of T cell changes during pregnancy in multiple sclerosis. Sequencing used immunoSEQ multiplex PCR; TCRdb keeps in-frame clones, though not all of them. This table holds around 55,000 clones, 94% found once. This sample comprised CD8+ T cells from peripheral blood mononuclear cells, obtained in the third trimester of pregnancy. The source is a female donor with multiple sclerosis, enrolled in a pregnancy study. Both conserved end residues are part of each CDR3. The D gene is left open where the match is weak. Not all rows give a size; the values are once, few, many and, for expanded clones, a class.

d_call	j_call	v_call	clone_size	cdr3_aa	cdr3_nt
TRBD1	TRBJ2-7	TRBV5-4	NA	CASSPWTGGILYEQYF	TGTGCCAGCAGCCCCTGGACAGGGGGCATCCTTTACGAGCAGTACTTC
NA	TRBJ1-5	TRBV19	NA	CASSIGGGAGDQPQHF	TGTGCCAGTAGTATAGGCGGGGGGGCGGGGGATCAGCCCCAGCATTTT
TRBD2	TRBJ2-7	TRBV7-2	NA	CASSLIAGGHEQYF	TGTGCCAGCAGCTTAATAGCGGGAGGTCACGAGCAGTACTTC
NA	TRBJ1-1	TRBV27	once	CASSFRPDTEAFF	TGTGCCAGCAGTTTCAGGCCAGACACTGAAGCTTTCTTT
TRBD2	TRBJ2-1	TRBV29-1	NA	CSDLAGVGEQFF	TGCAGCGATCTAGCGGGAGTGGGTGAGCAGTTCTTC
NA	TRBJ1-5	TRBV30	few	CAWSYTGRGSPQHF	TGTGCCTGGAGTTACACAGGGAGGGGATCGCCCCAGCATTTT
TRBD2	TRBJ2-1	TRBV5-4	NA	CASSHLTSGILSGSYNEQFF	TGTGCCAGCAGCCACCTGACTAGCGGGATTCTAAGTGGGTCCTACAATGAGCAGTTCTTC
NA	TRBJ1-1	TRBV5-1	NA	CASSSQYRRGAEAFF	TGCGCCAGCAGCTCCCAATATCGCAGGGGCGCTGAAGCTTTCTTT
TRBD2	TRBJ2-1	TRBV9	NA	CASSDSGQQFF	TGTGCCAGCAGCGATAGCGGGCAGCAGTTCTTC
TRBD2	TRBJ2-7	TRBV7-9	NA	CASTNGLELEQYF	TGTGCCAGCACGAACGGACTAGAACTCGAGCAGTACTTC
NA	TRBJ2-3	TRBV2	NA	CASTGGKYTDTQYF	TGTGCCAGCACAGGCGGGAAATACACAGATACGCAGTATTTT
TRBD1	TRBJ2-2	TRBV19	NA	CASDRGLTPGELFF	TGTGCCAGTGACAGGGGCCTAACACCGGGGGAGCTGTTTTTT
NA	TRBJ1-1	TRBV15	NA	CATSTMWGGETEAFF	TGTGCCACCAGCACGATGTGGGGGGGAGAAACTGAAGCTTTCTTT
NA	TRBJ2-5	TRBV7-9	NA	CASSYPGEGEEETQYF	TGTGCCAGCAGCTATCCCGGGGAGGGGGAGGAAGAGACCCAGTACTTC
NA	TRBJ1-4	TRBV5-1	NA	CASRLGSTRAGDGLFF	TGCGCCAGCAGGTTGGGGTCGACCAGGGCTGGCGATGGACTGTTTTTT
TRBD1	TRBJ2-7	TRBV6-1	NA	CASSAYRGSYEQYF	TGTGCCAGCAGTGCTTACAGGGGATCCTACGAGCAGTACTTC
NA	TRBJ1-5	TRBV21-1	NA	CASSKDRKGGPGNQPQHF	TGTGCCAGCAGCAAAGATAGGAAAGGCGGGCCAGGCAATCAGCCCCAGCATTTT
TRBD2	TRBJ2-1	TRBV19	NA	CASSLSTSGSYNEQFF	TGTGCCAGTAGTCTTTCGACTAGCGGGTCTTACAATGAGCAGTTCTTC
NA	TRBJ2-7	TRBV25-1	NA	CASRETGDPYEQYF	TGTGCCAGCAGAGAGACAGGAGACCCCTACGAGCAGTACTTC
NA	TRBJ1-2	TRBV6-5	NA	CASRTNYGYTF	TGTGCCAGCCGGACAAACTATGGCTACACCTTC
NA	TRBJ1-5	TRBV7-2	few	CASSRQHNQPQHF	TGTGCCAGCAGCCGACAGCACAATCAGCCCCAGCATTTT
TRBD1	TRBJ2-7	TRBV19	NA	CASTPRDRFYEQYF	TGTGCCAGTACTCCCCGGGACAGGTTCTACGAGCAGTACTTC
TRBD2	TRBJ2-3	TRBV9	NA	CASSPYGGGSGDTQYF	TGTGCCAGCAGCCCTTACGGGGGAGGGAGCGGAGATACGCAGTATTTT
NA	TRBJ2-7	TRBV11-2	few	CASSPTGDTTYEQYF	TGTGCCAGCAGCCCGACAGGAGATACCACCTACGAGCAGTACTTC
NA	TRBJ1-1	TRBV21-1	NA	CASSERAGGTEAFF	TGTGCCAGCAGCGAGAGGGCAGGGGGGACTGAAGCTTTCTTT
NA	TRBJ2-5	TRBV13	NA	CASSLRTNRVLQETQYF	TGTGCCAGCAGCCTCCGGACTAACCGAGTACTCCAAGAGACCCAGTACTTC
NA	TRBJ1-3	TRBV27	NA	CASSFGGGLGNTIYF	TGTGCCAGCAGTTTCGGCGGGGGGCTCGGAAACACCATATATTTT
TRBD2	TRBJ2-1	TRBV6-1	NA	CASSELAGGMGEQFF	TGTGCCAGCAGTGAATTAGCGGGAGGAATGGGTGAGCAGTTCTTC
TRBD2	TRBJ2-1	TRBV29-1	NA	CSVGDGLAGGNEQFF	TGCAGCGTTGGGGACGGACTAGCGGGTGGAAATGAGCAGTTCTTC
TRBD1	TRBJ1-2	TRBV30	once	CAWKGTGGHYGYTF	TGTGCCTGGAAGGGGACAGGGGGCCACTATGGCTACACCTTC
TRBD2	TRBJ2-3	TRBV27	NA	CASSLSLFSGLASDTQYF	TGTGCCAGCAGTTTATCGCTCTTCTCGGGACTAGCGAGTGATACGCAGTATTTT
TRBD2	TRBJ2-7	TRBV27	NA	CASSPWVAGGTYEQYF	TGTGCCAGCAGTCCCTGGGTAGCGGGAGGGACCTACGAGCAGTACTTC
TRBD2	TRBJ2-1	TRBV30	NA	CAWSVPLAAPHNEQFF	TGTGCCTGGAGTGTACCCCTAGCGGCCCCGCACAATGAGCAGTTCTTC
NA	TRBJ2-1	TRBV5-4	NA	CASSLGGPEQFF	TGTGCCAGCAGCTTGGGCGGGCCCGAGCAGTTCTTC
TRBD1	TRBJ1-2	TRBV5-1	NA	CASSSSGTGVYGYTF	TGCGCCAGCAGCTCCTCCGGGACAGGGGTTTATGGCTACACCTTC
NA	TRBJ2-6	TRBV19	once	CASSIDSPQGANVLTF	TGTGCCAGTAGTATTGACAGCCCCCAAGGGGCCAACGTCCTGACTTTC
TRBD2	TRBJ2-5	TRBV5-6	NA	CASSLEPAGGRQETQYF	TGTGCCAGCAGCTTGGAGCCAGCGGGGGGCCGTCAAGAGACCCAGTACTTC
NA	TRBJ2-7	TRBV11-2	NA	CASSRSGGLYEQYF	TGTGCCAGCAGCCGCTCAGGGGGGCTATACGAGCAGTACTTC
TRBD2	TRBJ2-1	TRBV13	NA	CASSLLAGETNEQFF	TGTGCCAGCAGCTTGCTAGCGGGAGAAACGAATGAGCAGTTCTTC